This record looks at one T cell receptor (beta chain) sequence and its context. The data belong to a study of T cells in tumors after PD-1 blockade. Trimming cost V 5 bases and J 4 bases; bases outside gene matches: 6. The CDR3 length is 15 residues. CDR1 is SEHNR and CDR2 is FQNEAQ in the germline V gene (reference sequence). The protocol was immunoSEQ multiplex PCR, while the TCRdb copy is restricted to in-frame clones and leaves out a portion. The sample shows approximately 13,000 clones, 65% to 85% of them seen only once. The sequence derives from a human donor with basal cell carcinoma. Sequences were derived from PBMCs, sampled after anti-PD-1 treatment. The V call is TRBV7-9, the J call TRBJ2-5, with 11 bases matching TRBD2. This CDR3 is CASSLIAGGTETQYF. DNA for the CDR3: TGTGCCAGCAGCCTCATAGCGGGAGGGACAGAGACCCAGTACTTC.